Shown below are 13 T cell receptor beta chains from a single sample sequenced in a study of control samples from healthy donors and cancer patients. Sequencing used immunoSEQ multiplex PCR; TCRdb keeps in-frame clones, though not all of them. The data show 98,000 or so clones, just under 85% seen once. The sample comprised blood. The origin of the receptors is a man younger than 35 in good health.

The chain carries TRBV19 and TRBJ1-2; 9 nucleotides line up with TRBD1. V shed 7 bases, J shed 4 bases, and the junction held 10 bases outside the gene matches. Germline V gives CDR1 LNHDA, CDR2 SQIVND (reference sequence). This CDR3 is 15 amino acids long. The CDR3 spells CASIPHRGLVYGYTF. DNA of the CDR3: TGTGCCAGTATCCCGCACAGGGGGCTGGTCTATGGCTACACCTTC.

The rearrangement joins TRBV7-2 to TRBJ2-5, with D possibly matching TRBD2 (6 bases). CDR3 length: 13 amino acids. CDR1 is SGHTA and CDR2 is FQGNSA in the germline V gene. Trimming pared 4 bases from V and 4 bases from J, leaving 10 bases between. This CDR3 is CASSSPGGETQYF. The CDR3 bases are TGTGCCAGCAGCTCCCCCGGGGGAGAGACCCAGTACTTC.

This clone was counted between two and nine times. The V and J genes are TRBV20-1 and TRBJ1-3, with D perhaps matching TRBD1 (6 bases). Germline CDR1 reads DFQATT; CDR2 reads SNEGSKA (reference sequence). The CDR3 runs to 14 residues. The V end was cut by 3 bases, the J end by 8 bases, with 17 bases between. DNA of the CDR3: TGCAGTGCTAGTAACAGGGAGCGCGGACACACCATATATTTT. This gives the protein CSASNRERGHTIYF.

There are a few counts of this clone. This chain joins TRBV30 and TRBJ2-7; D is perhaps TRBD2 (6 bases). The V end was cut by 0 bases, the J end by 0 bases, with 18 bases between. This CDR3 contains 17 residues. Germline loops: CDR1 GTSNPN, CDR2 SVGIG (reference sequence). The CDR3 DNA reads TGTGCCTGGAGTGTAATGGGGGTTGGGGGACTCTCCTACGAGCAGTACTTC. Translated: CAWSVMGVGGLSYEQYF.

The chain couples TRBV30 to TRBJ1-1, with TRBD1 identical over 11 bases. CDR1 is GTSNPN, CDR2 SVGIG, per germline (reference sequence). CDR3 length: 16 amino acids. V shed 2 bases and J 11 bases; nucleotides not matched to a gene: 16. The DNA for the CDR3 is TGTGCCTGGAGTTACAAACCGGGACAGGGGGATTCAGTGGCTTTCTTT. It encodes CAWSYKPGQGDSVAFF.

This clone was found a few times. This chain connects TRBV29-1 to TRBJ2-3; TRBD1 matches at 7 bases. The ends lost 3 bases at V and 7 bases at J; junction bases unmatched: 10. Germline CDR1 is SQVTM and CDR2 is ANQGSEA. The CDR3 is 14 residues long. CDR3 loop: CSVEGVTGTNTQYF. In DNA form, the CDR3 reads TGCAGCGTTGAGGGTGTGACAGGGACAAATACGCAGTATTTT.

The chain is built from TRBV6-5 and TRBJ2-5; 9 positions agree with TRBD2. Germline values: CDR1 MNHEY, CDR2 SVGAGI. CDR3 size: 14 residues. V gave up 7 bases and J gave up 3 bases; unmatched junction bases: 6. In DNA, the CDR3 is TGTGCCAGCAAGAGCGGGGGGTCGAAAGAGACCCAGTACTTC. Translating it yields CASKSGGSKETQYF.

This sequence joins TRBV5-1 and TRBJ2-3; D gene unclear. CDR1 SGHRS and CDR2 YFSETQ come from the germline V gene. The CDR3 is 16 residues long. The V end was cut by 2 bases, the J end by 0 bases, with 13 bases between. The CDR3: CASSLPRTASTDTQYF. The CDR3 nucleotides are TGCGCCAGCAGCTTACCTCGGACGGCTAGCACAGATACGCAGTATTTT.

This chain joins TRBV28 and TRBJ1-3; unclear D gene. The CDR3 is 17 residues long. Germline CDR1 and CDR2: MDHEN and SYDVKM. Trimming pared 5 bases from V and 1 base from J, leaving 18 bases between. Here the CDR3 DNA reads TGTGCCAGCAGTCCAGCGGCACCGGGGTTGTCTGGAAACACCATATATTTT. Translation gives CASSPAAPGLSGNTIYF.

This clone has a single count. V is TRBV11-2 and J is TRBJ2-3; D assignment may be TRBD1 or TRBD2 (5 bases each). CDR1 and CDR2 from the germline V gene are SGHAT and FQNNGV. The CDR3 covers 12 residues. Trimming pared 5 bases from V and 8 bases from J, leaving 11 bases between. The CDR3 reads CASSAGAPTQYF. The CDR3 nucleotides are TGTGCCAGCAGCGCCGGGGCGCCTACGCAGTATTTT.

The J gene is TRBJ2-6, the V gene TRBV14; D call uncertain. CDR1 and CDR2 (germline): SGHDN, FVKESK. The CDR3 contains 14 residues. V lost 1 base to trimming and J lost 2 bases, with 3 bases between them. The CDR3 here is CASSQVTGANVLTF. In DNA, the CDR3 is TGTGCCAGCAGCCAAGTGACTGGGGCCAACGTCCTGACTTTC.

This clone has more than one count but fewer than ten. This chain joins TRBV6-6 and TRBJ2-7, with D tentatively TRBD2 (6 bases). Trimming stripped 10 bases from V and 2 bases from J, with 15 bases between. Germline V gene data show CDR1 as MNHNY and CDR2 as SVGAGI (reference sequence). The CDR3 spans 13 residues. This CDR3 is CAIKSGGPYEQYF. CDR3 bases: TGTGCCATCAAGTCCGGGGGTCCCTACGAGCAGTACTTC.

This clone has only a few counts. The V call is TRBV7-9, the J call TRBJ1-2; D might be TRBD1 (5 bases). The ends were cut back, 10 bases at V and 1 base at J, with 19 bases in the middle. The CDR3 has 15 amino acids. Germline V gene sequence: CDR1 SEHNR, CDR2 FQNEAQ (reference sequence). For the CDR3, the DNA is TGTGCCACAGTGCCGCGGGGGGAAATTAACTATGGCTACACCTTC. As protein: CATVPRGEINYGYTF.